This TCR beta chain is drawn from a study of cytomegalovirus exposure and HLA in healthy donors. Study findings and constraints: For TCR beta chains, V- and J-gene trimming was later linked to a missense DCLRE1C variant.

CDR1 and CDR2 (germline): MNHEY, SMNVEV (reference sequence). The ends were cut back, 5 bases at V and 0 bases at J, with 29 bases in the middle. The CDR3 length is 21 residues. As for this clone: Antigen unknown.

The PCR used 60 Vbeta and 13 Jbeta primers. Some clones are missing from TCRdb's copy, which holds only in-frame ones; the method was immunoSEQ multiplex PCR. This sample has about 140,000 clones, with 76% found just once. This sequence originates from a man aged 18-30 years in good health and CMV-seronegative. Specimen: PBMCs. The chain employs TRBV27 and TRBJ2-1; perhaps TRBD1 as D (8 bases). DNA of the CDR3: TGTGCCAGCAGTGGGCTCGGACAGGGAGGTGAGCGGGGCAGCTCCTACAATGAGCAGTTCTTC. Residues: CASSGLGQGGERGSSYNEQFF.